This TCR beta chain derives from a study of blood T cell repertoires in COVID-19. Across the study: Sites in the United States, Italy and Spain provided acute and convalescent COVID-19 samples.

Cohorts were assigned according to the clinical history that participants reported. V was pared by 1 base and J by 10 bases, with 10 bases of the junction left unmatched. The CDR3 sequence is 16 residues long. Germline V lookup: CDR1 KGHSH, CDR2 LQKENI. TCRdb's table, derived via immunoSEQ multiplex PCR, lists solely in-frame clones and lacks some. The repertoire includes about 270,000 clones, roughly 90% of them detected once, and less than 3% sits in the top ten. The receptor was derived from a woman aged 50 to 60 who had recovered from COVID-19. The rearrangement uses TRBV18 and TRBJ1-1, with 12 bases matching TRBD1. Sequenced sample: PBMCs or T cells enriched from blood (not recorded which). The CDR3, as DNA: TGTGCCAGCTCACCACTTGGGACAGGGGGCTCAGGATCAGCTTTCTTT. Encoded protein: CASSPLGTGGSGSAFF.